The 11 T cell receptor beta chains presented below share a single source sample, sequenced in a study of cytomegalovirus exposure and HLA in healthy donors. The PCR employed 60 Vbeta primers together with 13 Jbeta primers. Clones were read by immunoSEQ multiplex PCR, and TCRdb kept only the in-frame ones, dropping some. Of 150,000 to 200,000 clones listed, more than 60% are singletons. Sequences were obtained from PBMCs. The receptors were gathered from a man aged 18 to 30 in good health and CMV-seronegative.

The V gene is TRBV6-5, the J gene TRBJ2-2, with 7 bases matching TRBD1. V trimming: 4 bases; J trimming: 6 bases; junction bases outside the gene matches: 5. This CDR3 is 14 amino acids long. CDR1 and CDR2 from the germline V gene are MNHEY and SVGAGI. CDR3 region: CASSWGQLAGELFF. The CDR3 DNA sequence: TGTGCCAGCAGTTGGGGACAGTTGGCCGGGGAGCTGTTTTTT.

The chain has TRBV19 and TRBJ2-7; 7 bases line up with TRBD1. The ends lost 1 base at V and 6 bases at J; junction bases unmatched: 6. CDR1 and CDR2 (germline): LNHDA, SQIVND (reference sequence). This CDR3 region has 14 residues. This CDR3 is CASSIGQGFFEQYF. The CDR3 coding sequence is TGTGCCAGTAGTATAGGACAGGGTTTCTTCGAGCAGTACTTC.

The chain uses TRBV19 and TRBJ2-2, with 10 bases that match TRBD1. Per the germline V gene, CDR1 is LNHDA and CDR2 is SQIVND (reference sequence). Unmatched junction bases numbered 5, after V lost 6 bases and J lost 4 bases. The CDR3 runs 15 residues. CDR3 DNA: TGTGCCAGTAGGGGACAGGGGTTTCTCACCGGGGAGCTGTTTTTT. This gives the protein CASRGQGFLTGELFF. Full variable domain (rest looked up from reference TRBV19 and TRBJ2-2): DGGITQSPKYLFRKEGQNVTLSCEQNLNHDAMYWYRQDPGQGLRLIYYSQIVNDFQKGDIAEGYSVSREKKESFPLTVTSAQKNPTAFYLCASRGQGFLTGELFFGEGSRLTVL.

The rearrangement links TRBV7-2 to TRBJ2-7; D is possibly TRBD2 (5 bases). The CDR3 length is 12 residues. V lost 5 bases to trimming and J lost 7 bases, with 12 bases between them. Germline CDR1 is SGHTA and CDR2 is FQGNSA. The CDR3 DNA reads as TGTGCCAGCAGCCAAGGAGGTCGTGAGCAGTACTTC. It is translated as CASSQGGREQYF. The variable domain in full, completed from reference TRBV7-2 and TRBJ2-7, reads GAGVSQSPSNKVTEKGKDVELRCDPISGHTALYWYRQSLGQGLEFLIYFQGNSAPDKSGLPSDRFSAERTGGSVSTLTIQRTQQEDSAVYLCASSQGGREQYFGPGTRLTVT.

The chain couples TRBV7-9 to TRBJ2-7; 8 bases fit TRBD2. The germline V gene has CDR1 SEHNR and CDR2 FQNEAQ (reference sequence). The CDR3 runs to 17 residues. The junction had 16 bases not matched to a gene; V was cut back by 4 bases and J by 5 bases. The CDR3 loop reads CASSSLRVSGDLDEQYF. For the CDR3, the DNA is TGTGCCAGCAGCTCCCTACGAGTTAGCGGGGATCTGGACGAGCAGTACTTC.

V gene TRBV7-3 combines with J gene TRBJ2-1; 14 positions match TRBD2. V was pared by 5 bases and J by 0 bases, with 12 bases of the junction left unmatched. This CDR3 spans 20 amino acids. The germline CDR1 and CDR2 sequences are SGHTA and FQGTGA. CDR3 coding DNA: TGTGCCAGCAGCCCTGGGACTAGCGGGGGCCCTTCTAGCTCCTACAATGAGCAGTTCTTC. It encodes CASSPGTSGGPSSSYNEQFF.

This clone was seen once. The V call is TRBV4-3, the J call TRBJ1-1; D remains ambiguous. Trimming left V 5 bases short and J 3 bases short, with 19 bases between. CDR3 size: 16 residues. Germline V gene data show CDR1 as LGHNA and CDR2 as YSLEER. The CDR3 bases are TGCGCCAGCAGCGTTATAAGTCGGGCGGGTCACACTGAAGCTTTCTTT. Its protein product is CASSVISRAGHTEAFF.

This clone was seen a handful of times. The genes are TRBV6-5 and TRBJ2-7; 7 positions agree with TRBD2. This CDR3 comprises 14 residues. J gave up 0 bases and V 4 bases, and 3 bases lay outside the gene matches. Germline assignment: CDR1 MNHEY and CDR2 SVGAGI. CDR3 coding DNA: TGTGCCAGCAGTTCCGGGACTATCTCCTACGAGCAGTACTTC. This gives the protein CASSSGTISYEQYF.

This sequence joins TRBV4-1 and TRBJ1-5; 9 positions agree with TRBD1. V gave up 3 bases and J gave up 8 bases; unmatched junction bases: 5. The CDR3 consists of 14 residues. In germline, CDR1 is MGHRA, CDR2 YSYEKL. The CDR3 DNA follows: TGCGCCAGCAGCCAGGGACAGGGCGGGGAGCCCCAGCATTTT. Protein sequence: CASSQGQGGEPQHF.

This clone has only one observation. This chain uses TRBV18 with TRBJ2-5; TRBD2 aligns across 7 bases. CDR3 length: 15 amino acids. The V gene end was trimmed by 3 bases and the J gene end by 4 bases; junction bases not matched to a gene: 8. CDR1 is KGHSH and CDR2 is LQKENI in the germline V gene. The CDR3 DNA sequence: TGTGCCAGCTCACCCCCAGTCGGGGGGTTAGAGACCCAGTACTTC. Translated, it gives CASSPPVGGLETQYF.

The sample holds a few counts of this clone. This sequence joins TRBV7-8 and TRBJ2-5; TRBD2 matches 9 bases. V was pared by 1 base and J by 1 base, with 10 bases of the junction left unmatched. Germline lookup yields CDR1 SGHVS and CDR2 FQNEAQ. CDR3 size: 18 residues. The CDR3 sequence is CASSLEEISGSLQETQYF. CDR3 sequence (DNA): TGTGCCAGCAGCTTAGAGGAGATTAGCGGGAGCCTCCAAGAGACCCAGTACTTC.